The source of this TCR beta chain is a study of blood T cell repertoires in COVID-19. V dropped 0 bases and J dropped 5; count of bases not matched to a gene: 6. The CDR3 is 16 amino acids. Germline CDR1 is MNHEY and CDR2 is SMNVEV (reference sequence). TCRdb's table, derived via immunoSEQ multiplex PCR, lists solely in-frame clones and lacks some. The sample lists about 120,000 clones, 85% seen once, with about 3.9% in the top ten. Material for sequencing was peripheral blood. This receptor was taken from a man aged 60-69 years with acute or convalescent COVID-19. The rearrangement uses TRBV27 and TRBJ2-2; 7 nucleotides align to TRBD2. The CDR3 loop reads CASSLSTGRKTGELFF. Written as DNA, the CDR3 is TGTGCCAGCAGTTTATCTACCGGGAGGAAAACCGGGGAGCTGTTTTTT.